Shown below are 14 T cell receptor beta chains from a single sample sequenced in a study of control samples from healthy donors and cancer patients. The repertoire was sequenced with immunoSEQ multiplex PCR; TCRdb's copy has only in-frame clones and lacks some. Seen here are more than 110,000 clones, about nine tenths observed once, and the top ten hold roughly 8.7%. The material sequenced was blood. The origin of the receptors is a woman in her twenties or thirties in good health.

The chain carries TRBV6-2 or TRBV6-3 and TRBJ2-1; 11 nucleotides align to TRBD2. V gave up 8 bases and J gave up 9 bases; unmatched junction bases: 15. This CDR3 region has 16 residues. CDR1 and CDR2 from the germline V gene are MNHEY and SVGEGT. This chain's CDR3 is CASRSERLAGFFEQFF. DNA for the CDR3: TGTGCCAGCCGTTCAGAACGACTAGCGGGATTTTTTGAGCAGTTCTTC.

V and J are TRBV7-2 and TRBJ1-2; 7 bases are a match to TRBD1. Trimming cost V 5 bases and J 7 bases; bases outside gene matches: 7. CDR3 length equals 13 residues. In germline, CDR1 is SGHTA, CDR2 FQGNSA. CDR3 region: CASSARTGTGYTF. The DNA for the CDR3 is TGTGCCAGCAGCGCCAGGACAGGCACTGGCTACACCTTC. The complete variable domain, with remaining parts taken from reference TRBV7-2 and TRBJ1-2, reads GAGVSQSPSNKVTEKGKDVELRCDPISGHTALYWYRQSLGQGLEFLIYFQGNSAPDKSGLPSDRFSAERTGGSVSTLTIQRTQQEDSAVYLCASSARTGTGYTFGSGTRLTVV.

CDR3 sequence reads: CASSPDSGAEAFF. CDR3 sequence (DNA): TGTGCCAGCAGCCCCGACAGTGGGGCTGAAGCTTTCTTT. This chain joins TRBV3-1 (or the pseudogene TRBV3-2) and TRBJ1-1; D may be TRBD1 (5 bases). CDR3 length: 13 amino acids. In germline, CDR1 is LGHDT, CDR2 YNNKEL (reference sequence). V lost 4 bases and J lost 6, with 12 bases in between.

The V call is TRBV6-5, the J call TRBJ2-1; 10 bases map to TRBD2. Looked up from germline, CDR1 is MNHEY and CDR2 is SVGAGI. J lost 5 bases, V lost 10 bases, and 11 bases had no gene match. This CDR3 region has 15 residues. CDR3 residues: CATFLAGGGNNEQFF. Written as DNA, the CDR3 is TGTGCCACCTTTTTAGCGGGAGGCGGGAACAATGAGCAGTTCTTC.

This chain connects TRBV10-2 to TRBJ2-7, with TRBD2 matching over 14 bases. The J segment lost 5 bases and the V segment lost 6 bases, leaving 9 bases of the junction unmatched. The CDR3 contains 16 residues. Germline CDR1 is WSHSY and CDR2 is SAAADI. The CDR3 is CASRLGLAGGVDEQYF. CDR3 sequence (DNA): TGCGCCAGCAGGCTCGGACTAGCGGGAGGTGTCGACGAGCAGTACTTC.

The J gene is TRBJ1-4, the V gene TRBV6-5, with 8 bases identical to TRBD1. From germline, CDR1 is MNHEY and CDR2 SVGAGI. V was clipped by 6 bases and J by 14 bases; unmatched bases: 11. CDR3 length: 13 amino acids. CDR3: CASRLGQGFRLFF. CDR3 bases: TGTGCCAGCAGGCTCGGACAGGGTTTTAGGCTGTTTTTT.

The rearrangement uses TRBV5-6 and TRBJ1-2, with 7 bases aligning to TRBD1. The CDR3 has 13 amino acids. Trimming cost V 4 bases and J 5 bases; bases outside gene matches: 5. Germline assignment: CDR1 SGHDT and CDR2 YYEEEE. CDR3 nucleotide sequence: TGTGCCAGCAGCCCCGGGACAGAGTATGGCTACACCTTC. This sequence encodes CASSPGTEYGYTF.

The CDR3 region has the DNA TGTGCCATCAGTGAAACCGGACAGGGGGGACTTAAAGCTTTCTTT. Encoded protein: CAISETGQGGLKAFF. The chain joins TRBV10-3 to TRBJ1-1; 10 bases are shared with TRBD1. Germline CDR1 and CDR2: ENHRY and SYGVKD. V shed 3 bases and J 9 bases; nucleotides not matched to a gene: 10. CDR3 length: 15 amino acids.

The chain is built from TRBV2 and TRBJ2-1; D gene uncertain. V gave up 8 bases and J gave up 9 bases, with 11 bases separating them. Per germline, CDR1 SNHLY and CDR2 FYNNEI. The CDR3 sequence is 11 residues long. Here the CDR3 DNA reads TGTGCCAGCCAGCTTTTAAGTGAGCAGTTCTTC. Protein: CASQLLSEQFF.

This chain connects TRBV15 to TRBJ2-1; 8 bases fit TRBD2. Trimming cost V 3 bases and J 5 bases; bases outside gene matches: 6. Per germline, CDR1 LNHNV and CDR2 YYDKDF (reference sequence). The CDR3 consists of 15 residues. CDR3 bases: TGTGCCACCAGCAGGGGGACTAGATCCAACAATGAGCAGTTCTTC. Its translation: CATSRGTRSNNEQFF.

This chain connects TRBV10-3 to TRBJ2-7; no definite D call. The V gene's germline CDR1 is ENHRY and CDR2 SYGVKD. The CDR3 contains 13 residues. Trimming took off 0 bases at V and 3 bases at J, with 6 bases between the two ends. CDR3 loop: CAISESPGYEQYF. DNA for the CDR3: TGTGCCATCAGTGAGTCCCCTGGCTACGAGCAGTACTTC.

The chain combines TRBV3-1 (or the pseudogene TRBV3-2) with TRBJ2-3; D remains unclear. Germline V CDR1 and CDR2: LGHDT, YNNKEL (reference sequence). The V end was cut by 1 base, the J end by 2 bases, with 10 bases between. This CDR3 contains 15 residues. The CDR3 loop reads CASSQVRSPTDTQYF. The CDR3 DNA is TGTGCCAGCAGCCAAGTGCGCTCACCCACAGATACGCAGTATTTT.

The chain couples TRBV29-1 to TRBJ1-1; maybe TRBD1 (6 bases). CDR1 SQVTM and CDR2 ANQGSEA come from the germline V gene. V was cut by 6 bases and J by 0 bases, with 11 bases left in between. The CDR3 consists of 13 residues. CDR3 DNA sequence: TGCAGCGTCACAACAGGGATGAACACTGAAGCTTTCTTT. This encodes CSVTTGMNTEAFF.

The chain is built from TRBV10-3 and TRBJ2-3; D gene ambiguous. Germline lookup yields CDR1 ENHRY and CDR2 SYGVKD. Trimming cost V 6 bases and J 2 bases, with 21 bases left between them. The CDR3 is made up of 17 amino acids. As DNA, the CDR3 is TGTGCCATCAGCCCCCTCAAAACAGCAGCCTACACAGATACGCAGTATTTT. Its translation: CAISPLKTAAYTDTQYF.